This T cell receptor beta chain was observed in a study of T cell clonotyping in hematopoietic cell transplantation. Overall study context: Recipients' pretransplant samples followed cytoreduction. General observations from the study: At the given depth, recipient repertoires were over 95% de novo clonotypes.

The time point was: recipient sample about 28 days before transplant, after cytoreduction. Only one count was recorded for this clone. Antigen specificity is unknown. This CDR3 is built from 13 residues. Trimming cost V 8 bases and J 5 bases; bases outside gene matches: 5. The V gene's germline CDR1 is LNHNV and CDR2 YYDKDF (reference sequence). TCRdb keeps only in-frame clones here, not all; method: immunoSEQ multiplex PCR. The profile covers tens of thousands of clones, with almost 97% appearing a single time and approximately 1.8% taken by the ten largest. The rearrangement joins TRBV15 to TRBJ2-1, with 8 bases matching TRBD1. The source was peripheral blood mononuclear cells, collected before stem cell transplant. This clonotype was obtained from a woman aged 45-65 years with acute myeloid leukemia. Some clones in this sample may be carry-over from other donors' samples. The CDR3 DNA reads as TGTGCCACCTCCAGGGGGCCTAACAATGAGCAGTTCTTC. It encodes CATSRGPNNEQFF.